This passage covers 21 T cell receptor beta chains from one sample sequenced in a study of graft-versus-host responses after intestinal transplantation. Assay used: immunoSEQ multiplex PCR; TCRdb lists only in-frame clones, some missing. In the table there are about 98,000 clones, roughly 86% of which are singletons. The sample was PBMCs, taken 255 days after intestinal transplant. All receptors come from a human patient who received an intestinal transplant, so some T cells may come from the graft donor.

The chain is built from TRBV6-4 and TRBJ2-2, with D uncertain. V lost 0 bases and J lost 4, with 6 bases in between. The germline V gene encodes CDR1 MRHNA and CDR2 SNTAGT. The CDR3 sequence is 14 residues long. CDR3 loop: CASSDSVGTGELFF. CDR3 nucleotides: TGTGCCAGCAGTGACTCGGTCGGCACCGGGGAGCTGTTTTTT.

The rearrangement links TRBV4-1 to TRBJ2-4; 11 bases match TRBD1. The ends lost 0 bases at V and 6 bases at J; junction bases unmatched: 4. Germline CDR1 is MGHRA and CDR2 is YSYEKL. The CDR3 has 16 residues. This CDR3 is CASSQEPGQGGNIQYF. In DNA form, the CDR3 reads TGCGCCAGCAGCCAAGAACCGGGACAGGGGGGAAACATTCAGTACTTC.

This clone was seen once. The chain carries TRBV27 and TRBJ2-7, with TRBD2 matching over 8 bases. CDR1 is MNHEY and CDR2 is SMNVEV in the germline V gene (reference sequence). This CDR3 comprises 17 residues. J lost 4 bases, V lost 4 bases, and 15 bases had no gene match. The CDR3 DNA is TGTGCCAGCAGTTGGAGGGCGGGGGGCCCAGTGAGATACGAGCAGTACTTC. Its translation is CASSWRAGGPVRYEQYF.

The CDR3 DNA sequence: TGTGCCACCTCGGACAGCTTGAGCAATCAGCCCCAGCATTTT. It codes for CATSDSLSNQPQHF. The rearrangement joins TRBV6-5 to TRBJ1-5; D is perhaps TRBD1 (6 bases). Germline V gene sequence: CDR1 MNHEY, CDR2 SVGAGI. The V end was cut by 10 bases, the J end by 1 base, with 14 bases between. The CDR3 is 14 amino acids.

This clone was observed once. This chain joins TRBV19 and TRBJ2-2; the match to TRBD1 covers 8 bases. The CDR3 totals 15 residues. V lost 5 bases to trimming and J lost 4 bases; unmatched junction nucleotides: 6. The germline gives CDR1 LNHDA, CDR2 SQIVND (reference sequence). The CDR3 DNA reads as TGTGCCAGTAGTTTTGACAGGGGTGTCACCGGGGAGCTGTTTTTT. Translating gives CASSFDRGVTGELFF. Full variable domain (rest looked up from reference TRBV19 and TRBJ2-2): DGGITQSPKYLFRKEGQNVTLSCEQNLNHDAMYWYRQDPGQGLRLIYYSQIVNDFQKGDIAEGYSVSREKKESFPLTVTSAQKNPTAFYLCASSFDRGVTGELFFGEGSRLTVL.

This rearrangement joins TRBV6-5 to TRBJ2-7, with 8 bases identical to TRBD1. Per germline, CDR1 MNHEY and CDR2 SVGAGI. This CDR3 region has 14 residues. Trimming removed 7 bases from V and 2 bases from J; junction bases left unmatched: 7. This CDR3 is CASKPGQVTYEQYF. Written as DNA, the CDR3 is TGTGCCAGCAAACCGGGACAGGTGACCTACGAGCAGTACTTC.

The genes are TRBV10-2 and TRBJ2-7; 9 positions match TRBD1. This CDR3 has 14 amino acids. From germline, CDR1 is WSHSY and CDR2 SAAADI. J lost 5 bases, V lost 8 bases, and 10 bases had no gene match. The CDR3 DNA follows: TGCGCCAGCCTGGACAGGGGCTTTTCTGACGAGCAGTACGTC. It codes for CASLDRGFSDEQYV.

This clone was counted a few times. The V and J genes are TRBV28 and TRBJ2-7; 8 nucleotides align to TRBD2. Germline trimming cut 7 bases from V and 4 bases from J; bases unmatched to any gene: 6. Germline CDR1 and CDR2: MDHEN and SYDVKM. The CDR3 loop spans 13 amino acids. The CDR3 coding sequence is TGTGCCAGCACCCACGGGGGGGGTTACGAGCAGTACTTC. Translated, it gives CASTHGGGYEQYF.

This clone was seen only once. The chain has TRBV28 and TRBJ2-7; D uncertain. The CDR3 extends over 14 amino acids. Germline V gene sequence: CDR1 MDHEN, CDR2 SYDVKM. The V gene lost 7 bases and the J gene lost 0 bases, with 13 bases spanning the gap. CDR3 in amino acids: CASTRHSSSYEQYF. The DNA of the CDR3 is TGTGCCAGCACCCGGCACAGCTCCTCCTACGAGCAGTACTTC.

The genes are TRBV28 and TRBJ1-2; D gene uncertain. The CDR3 extends over 13 amino acids. Trimming pared 5 bases from V and 4 bases from J, leaving 11 bases between. The germline V gene has CDR1 MDHEN and CDR2 SYDVKM. The CDR3 coding sequence is TGTGCCAGCAGTCGCCGGGGTCTCTATGGCTACACCTTC. The encoded protein is CASSRRGLYGYTF.

The chain recombines TRBV2 with TRBJ2-5, with TRBD2 matching over 12 bases. V was pared by 6 bases and J by 5 bases, with 10 bases of the junction left unmatched. In germline, CDR1 is SNHLY, CDR2 FYNNEI. The CDR3 runs to 16 residues. This CDR3 is CASRTSGGAPGETQYF. The CDR3, as DNA: TGTGCCAGCAGGACTAGCGGGGGTGCCCCGGGGGAGACCCAGTACTTC.

The chain is built from TRBV7-8 and TRBJ2-5; 8 nucleotides line up with TRBD1. J gave up 5 bases and V 3 bases, and 5 bases lay outside the gene matches. Germline values: CDR1 SGHVS, CDR2 FQNEAQ. This CDR3 is built from 14 residues. CDR3 nucleotides: TGTGCCAGCAGCTTGGCCAGGGGGCCGGAGACCCAGTACTTC. Protein product: CASSLARGPETQYF.

The chain recombines TRBV9 with TRBJ2-1; D possibly matches TRBD1 or TRBD2 (6 bases each). Germline V gene sequence: CDR1 SGDLS, CDR2 YYNGEE. Trimming shortened V by 0 bases and J by 9 bases, and 25 bases separated the two germline ends. CDR3 size: 18 residues. The CDR3 reads CASSVATRLEGGGGEQFF. The CDR3 DNA sequence: TGTGCCAGCAGCGTAGCTACGAGACTAGAAGGTGGAGGGGGTGAGCAGTTCTTC.

The J gene is TRBJ2-3, the V gene TRBV5-3; 12 bases are a match to TRBD2. TRBV5-3 is filed as an ORF, its function uncertain. This CDR3 region has 19 residues. Trimming removed 4 bases from V and 6 bases from J; junction bases left unmatched: 18. As DNA, the CDR3 is TGTGCCAGAAGCCCAGACCCTAGCGGGGGGGCCAGAAGGGCGGATACGCAGTATTTT. It specifies CARSPDPSGGARRADTQYF.

In its sample, this clone was seen a few times. The chain links TRBV28 to TRBJ1-6; 8 bases align to TRBD1. CDR3 length: 16 residues. CDR1 is MDHEN, CDR2 SYDVKM, per germline. The J segment lost 3 bases and the V segment lost 7 bases, leaving 8 bases of the junction unmatched. The CDR3 protein is CASIGGDRLYNSPLHF. As DNA, the CDR3 is TGTGCCAGCATCGGTGGGGACAGGCTCTATAATTCACCCCTCCACTTT.

The chain links TRBV7-2 to TRBJ2-1; no clear D gene. The CDR3 length is 14 residues. V dropped 1 base and J dropped 6 bases, with 10 bases sitting between them. Germline loops: CDR1 SGHTA, CDR2 FQGNSA. CDR3 in amino acids: CASSLDWGSNEQFF. The CDR3 DNA sequence: TGTGCCAGCAGCTTAGACTGGGGTAGCAATGAGCAGTTCTTC. Based on the CDR3 plus reference TRBV7-2 and TRBJ2-1, the full variable domain is GAGVSQSPSNKVTEKGKDVELRCDPISGHTALYWYRQSLGQGLEFLIYFQGNSAPDKSGLPSDRFSAERTGGSVSTLTIQRTQQEDSAVYLCASSLDWGSNEQFFGPGTRLTVL.

This chain joins TRBV19 and TRBJ2-7; 7 nucleotides agree with TRBD1. The CDR3 spans 14 residues. J lost 2 bases, V lost 4 bases, and 5 bases had no gene match. Per the germline V gene, CDR1 is LNHDA and CDR2 is SQIVND (reference sequence). The CDR3 nucleotides are TGTGCCAGTAGTAAAAGGGGACAGACCTACGAGCAGTACTTC. It specifies CASSKRGQTYEQYF. The variable domain in full, with the rest retrieved from reference TRBV19 and TRBJ2-7, is DGGITQSPKYLFRKEGQNVTLSCEQNLNHDAMYWYRQDPGQGLRLIYYSQIVNDFQKGDIAEGYSVSREKKESFPLTVTSAQKNPTAFYLCASSKRGQTYEQYFGPGTRLTVT.

In this sample, this clone turned up a few times. The chain employs TRBV21-1 and TRBJ2-7. TRBV21-1 is a pseudogene segment. The length of the CDR3 is 15 residues. Written as DNA, the CDR3 is TGTGCCAGCATTTTAACCTGGGGGAGCTCCTACGAGCAGTACGTC. Its protein product is CASILTWGSSYEQYV.

The chain has TRBV7-8 and TRBJ1-1; D gene unclear. CDR3 length: 14 residues. Germline lookup yields CDR1 SGHVS and CDR2 FQNEAQ. The V end lost 1 base, the J end lost 1 base, and 7 bases lay between the germline ends. The CDR3: CASSLGVSNTEAFF. The CDR3 coding sequence is TGTGCCAGCAGCTTAGGGGTCTCGAACACTGAAGCTTTCTTT.

The chain couples TRBV27 to TRBJ2-7; tentative D call: TRBD1 (6 bases). The V and J ends lost 0 bases and 8 bases respectively, with 20 bases between them. This CDR3 is 16 amino acids long. Germline CDR1 and CDR2: MNHEY and SMNVEV (reference sequence). CDR3 bases: TGTGCCAGCAGTTTATCTTTGGGGGCGCTTAGGCTTCAGCAGTACTTC. Translating it yields CASSLSLGALRLQQYF.

In nucleotides, the CDR3 is TGTGCCAGCAGCTCCCCCGGGACTATATACAATGAGCAGTTCTTC. It is translated as CASSSPGTIYNEQFF. This chain joins TRBV7-3 and TRBJ2-1; TRBD2 matches at 7 bases. This CDR3 is 15 amino acids long. Trimming removed 4 bases from V and 4 bases from J; junction bases left unmatched: 7. The germline V gene encodes CDR1 SGHTA and CDR2 FQGTGA.